These 13 T cell receptor beta chains were sequenced from one sample in a study of early T cells in non-severe SARS-CoV-2 infection. Each CDR3 protein is one row after TCRdb ran MiXCR on the 5' RACE reads. Found here are tens of thousands of distinct CDR3 sequences, 8.5% to 10% of them singletons; the top ten hold about 5.6%. Material: whole blood. These receptor sequences come from an adult who was a healthcare worker with PCR-confirmed SARS-CoV-2 infection or an uninfected control (not recorded which).

This clonotype appeared many times. The chain couples TRBV20-1 to TRBJ2-4; 9 bases are shared with TRBD2. CDR1 is DFQATT and CDR2 is SNEGSKA in the germline V gene (reference sequence). The CDR3 length is 15 residues. Unmatched junction bases numbered 12, after V lost 6 bases and J lost 6 bases. CDR3 nucleotides: TGCAGTGCCCAGGGCGCGGGAGGGCAGCTAAACATTCAGTACTTC. Protein: CSAQGAGGQLNIQYF.

This clonotype was detected ten times or more. The chain couples TRBV29-1 to TRBJ2-4; 7 bases agree with TRBD2. The CDR3 covers 12 residues. CDR1 is SQVTM, CDR2 ANQGSEA, per germline. V gave up 7 bases and J gave up 8 bases; unmatched junction bases: 8. The CDR3 DNA reads TGCAGCGGAGGTGGGGGGGAGGACATTCAGTACTTC. Translating it yields CSGGGGEDIQYF.

There are many counts of this clonotype. V usage is TRBV6-2 or TRBV6-3 and J usage is TRBJ2-7; tentatively, D is TRBD1 or TRBD2 (5 bases each). Germline values: CDR1 MNHEY, CDR2 SVGEGT. V was pared by 6 bases and J by 4 bases, with 19 bases between. There are 15 residues in the CDR3. The CDR3 DNA sequence: TGTGCCAGCAGCGAACCCGGGACCTGGGGGTACGAGCAGTACTTC. Amino acid sequence: CASSEPGTWGYEQYF.

Only a few counts were recorded for this clonotype. The CDR3 nucleotides are TGTGCCAGCAGCTTTGGATCGGGACTAGCGGTACCAGATACGCAGTATTTT. Translated, it gives CASSFGSGLAVPDTQYF. V usage is TRBV11-2 and J usage is TRBJ2-3, with 11 bases matching TRBD2. Per the germline V gene, CDR1 is SGHAT and CDR2 is FQNNGV. The CDR3 contains 17 residues. V lost 3 bases to trimming and J lost 4 bases; unmatched junction nucleotides: 9.

This clonotype has a count of ten or more. The V and J genes are TRBV11-2 and TRBJ2-1; no definite D call. The CDR3 length is 14 residues. V was clipped by 0 bases and J by 8 bases, with 11 bases between them. Germline-derived CDR1 and CDR2 are SGHAT and FQNNGV. The CDR3: CASSLDYPPDEQFF. The CDR3 DNA reads as TGTGCCAGCAGCTTAGATTACCCCCCGGATGAGCAGTTCTTC.

This clonotype was counted at least ten times. DNA of the CDR3: TGCAGTGCTAGAGAACAGACATTGAACACTGAAGCTTTCTTT. This encodes CSAREQTLNTEAFF. V and J are TRBV20-1 and TRBJ1-1; D gene ambiguous. CDR3 length: 14 amino acids. CDR1 and CDR2 (germline): DFQATT, SNEGSKA (reference sequence). Deletions cut 0 bases from V and 0 bases from J, with 8 bases between.

This clonotype occurred many times. The chain has TRBV11-2 and TRBJ1-2; 7 bases align to TRBD1. This CDR3 comprises 15 residues. CDR1 SGHAT and CDR2 FQNNGV come from the germline V gene. The ends lost 5 bases at V and 4 bases at J; junction bases unmatched: 10. In nucleotides, the CDR3 is TGTGCCAGCAGCCACCGGGACAGCCATTTCTATGGCTACACCTTC. Residues: CASSHRDSHFYGYTF. Looking up the rest from reference TRBV11-2 and TRBJ1-2 gives the full variable domain: EAGVAQSPRYKIIEKRQSVAFWCNPISGHATLYWYQQILGQGPKLLIQFQNNGVVDDSQLPKDRFSAERLKGVDSTLKIQPAKLEDSAVYLCASSHRDSHFYGYTFGSGTRLTVV.

This clonotype was detected many times. The DNA for the CDR3 is TGCAGTGCTAGAGATTTACTACTAGCAGACACAGATACGCAGTATTTT. This codes for CSARDLLLADTDTQYF. The chain uses TRBV20-1 and TRBJ2-3; tentatively, D is TRBD2 (6 bases). This CDR3 is 16 amino acids long. Trimming removed 0 bases from V and 2 bases from J, with 15 bases in between. Germline values: CDR1 DFQATT, CDR2 SNEGSKA (reference sequence).

This clonotype was observed a handful of times. The chain uses TRBV20-1 and TRBJ1-2; weak D call: TRBD1 (5 bases). The CDR3 runs to 15 residues. With 1 base removed from V and 8 bases from J, the gap between germline ends came to 20 bases. Germline V CDR1 and CDR2: DFQATT, SNEGSKA (reference sequence). DNA for the CDR3: TGCAGTGCTAGAGTGAGGAATCCCGAGGGGCAAGGCTACACCTTC. Amino acids: CSARVRNPEGQGYTF.

This clonotype was recorded a few times. This chain links TRBV5-1 with TRBJ2-7; D not certain. The germline V and J ends were trimmed by 1 base and 5 bases, with 16 bases remaining between them. The CDR3 contains 15 residues. Germline-derived CDR1 and CDR2 are SGHRS and YFSETQ. CDR3: CASSLIDAPKDEQYF. The CDR3 nucleotides are TGCGCCAGCAGCTTGATCGATGCTCCAAAAGACGAGCAGTACTTC.

The rearrangement joins TRBV29-1 to TRBJ2-2; D not resolved. CDR1 and CDR2 from the germline V gene are SQVTM and ANQGSEA. The CDR3 has 13 residues. V lost 0 bases and J lost 7, with 9 bases in between. CDR3 protein: CSVEDTVSGELFF. The DNA of the CDR3 is TGCAGCGTTGAAGACACAGTGAGCGGGGAGCTGTTTTTT.

The sample holds many counts of this clonotype. V usage is TRBV11-2 and J usage is TRBJ2-1; TRBD2 aligns across 7 bases. The CDR3 contains 12 residues. J was trimmed by 15 bases and V by 3 bases; bases with no gene match: 8. CDR1 is SGHAT and CDR2 is FQNNGV in the germline V gene. As DNA, the CDR3 is TGTGCCAGCAGCTTTTCAGGGCTAGCGGTGTTCTTC. This codes for CASSFSGLAVFF.

Many counts were recorded for this clonotype. V is TRBV6-4 and J is TRBJ2-3, with 10 bases lining up with TRBD2. V lost 3 bases and J lost 4; bases outside the gene matches: 4. CDR1 is MRHNA, CDR2 SNTAGT, per germline. This CDR3 has 15 amino acids. Written as DNA, the CDR3 is TGTGCCAGCAGTGAAGTAGCGGGAGGTCCAGATACGCAGTATTTT. It codes for CASSEVAGGPDTQYF.